What follows are 10 T cell receptor beta chains derived from one specimen sequenced in a study of identical twins. TCRdb fed the 5' RACE reads into MiXCR, producing one record per CDR3 protein. The sample has some 600,000 distinct CDR3 sequences, just over 7% seen once. These data were likewise used in another study, on yellow fever vaccine responses in identical twins.

Sequenced: PBMCs. Receptors originate from a woman between 18 and 29 years old in good health.

V gene TRBV28 combines with J gene TRBJ1-2, with D possibly TRBD1 on 6 matching bases. Germline assignment: CDR1 MDHEN and CDR2 SYDVKM. This CDR3 contains 13 residues. The germline V and J ends were trimmed by 4 bases and 2 bases, with 8 bases remaining between them. CDR3 residues: CASSWDTNYGYTF. In nucleotides, the CDR3 is TGTGCCAGCAGTTGGGACACAAACTATGGCTACACCTTC.

This clonotype was observed at least ten times. This chain links TRBV20-1 with TRBJ1-1; TRBD1 matches at 7 bases. The CDR3 consists of 12 residues. The trim removed 3 bases at V and 8 bases at J, leaving 6 bases unmatched. CDR1 and CDR2 (germline): DFQATT, SNEGSKA (reference sequence). DNA of the CDR3: TGCAGTGCTAGGGATGACAGGGAGGAAGCTTTCTTT. Amino acid sequence: CSARDDREEAFF.

There are a few counts of this clonotype. The rearrangement links TRBV9 to TRBJ2-2, with 8 bases that match TRBD2. Germline values: CDR1 SGDLS, CDR2 YYNGEE. The CDR3 is 17 amino acids. Trimming cost V 0 bases and J 5 bases; bases outside gene matches: 9. The CDR3 DNA follows: TGTGCCAGCAGCGTAGACACACGGGGGGGGACGACCGGGGAGCTGTTTTTT. Translated, it gives CASSVDTRGGTTGELFF. Variable domain in full (rest from reference TRBV9 and TRBJ2-2): DSGVTQTPKHLITATGQRVTLRCSPRSGDLSVYWYQQSLDQGLQFLIQYYNGEERAKGNILERFSAQQFPDLHSELNLSSLELGDSALYFCASSVDTRGGTTGELFFGEGSRLTVL.

The chain couples TRBV12-3 or TRBV12-4 to TRBJ1-6; D gene uncertain. With 6 bases removed from V and 0 bases from J, the gap between germline ends came to 15 bases. The CDR3 has 17 residues. The DNA for the CDR3 is TGTGCCAGCAGCGAAACGAAAGGGAGCTCCTATAATTCACCCCTCCACTTT. Translating it yields CASSETKGSSYNSPLHF.

This clonotype has a handful of counts. The chain has TRBV6-1 and TRBJ1-1; no clear D. CDR1 is MNHNS and CDR2 is SASEGT in the germline V gene. This CDR3 is built from 14 residues. Trimming took 6 bases from V and 0 from J, leaving 11 bases between them. CDR3 sequence (DNA): TGTGCCAGCAGGCCCGGGGTCGTGAACACTGAAGCTTTCTTT. This sequence encodes CASRPGVVNTEAFF.

Turning to this clonotype: A read error may be the cause here, since a much bigger clone is one base away. This CDR3 fails to terminate in the conserved phenylalanine or tryptophan, so it likely reflects a read error. The V call is TRBV5-1, the J call TRBJ1-2; possible D gene TRBD1, 5 bases. This CDR3 is 13 amino acids long. The ends were cut back, 0 bases at V and 8 bases at J, with 11 bases in the middle. The germline V gene encodes CDR1 SGHRS and CDR2 YFSETQ. CDR3 DNA sequence: TGCGCCAGCAGCTTGGCCCAGGGAGAAGGCTACACCCTC. It specifies CASSLAQGEGYTL.

This clonotype was picked up many times. An end of the junction does not agree with germline; a read error may underlie this. The J gene is TRBJ2-5, the V gene TRBV12-3 or TRBV12-4; maybe TRBD1 (6 bases). The CDR3 spans 12 residues. The CDR3: CASSLTSGARHF. CDR3 sequence (DNA): TGTGCCAGCAGTTTAACCTCAGGGGCCCGACACTTC.

The chain recombines TRBV15 with TRBJ2-5; D might be TRBD1 (5 bases). Trimming stripped 1 base from V and 5 bases from J, with 11 bases between. This CDR3 comprises 14 residues. The germline V gene has CDR1 LNHNV and CDR2 YYDKDF (reference sequence). As DNA, the CDR3 is TGTGCCACCAGCAGAGCTGTAGCAGGGGAGACCCAGTACTTC. This sequence encodes CATSRAVAGETQYF.

This chain links TRBV2 with TRBJ2-3; TRBD1 agrees at 9 bases. CDR3 length: 14 amino acids. Germline loops: CDR1 SNHLY, CDR2 FYNNEI. With 7 bases clipped from V and 1 base from J, the junction kept 3 bases outside the gene matches. The CDR3 sequence is CASKRTGGTDTQYF. CDR3 bases: TGTGCCAGCAAGAGGACAGGGGGCACAGATACGCAGTATTTT.

This clonotype was detected a few times. This chain joins TRBV5-1 and TRBJ2-3; D remains unclear. The CDR3 extends over 14 amino acids. The germline V and J ends were trimmed by 5 bases and 2 bases, with 12 bases remaining between them. Germline CDR1 and CDR2: SGHRS and YFSETQ. This CDR3 is CASRLTPYTDTQYF. The CDR3 DNA reads TGCGCCAGCAGGTTGACCCCCTACACAGATACGCAGTATTTT.